This T cell receptor (beta chain) originates from a study of early T cells in non-severe SARS-CoV-2 infection. Each CDR3 protein gets one entry after TCRdb re-called the 5' RACE reads with MiXCR. Of 70,000 to 75,000 distinct CDR3 sequences in the sample, around 13% are singletons; the top ten hold roughly 13%. With 0 bases clipped from V and 6 bases from J, the junction kept 4 bases outside the gene matches. Germline V CDR1 and CDR2: LGHNA, YNFKEQ. The CDR3 sequence is 15 residues long. The sequence was collected from an adult who was a healthcare worker with PCR-confirmed SARS-CoV-2 infection or an uninfected control (not recorded which). Sequenced: whole blood. The chain carries TRBV4-2 and TRBJ2-1; TRBD2 matches at 8 bases. The CDR3 DNA follows: TGTGCCAGCAGCCAAGACCTAGCGGGCATCAATGAGCAGTTCTTC. Protein product: CASSQDLAGINEQFF.